This T cell receptor (beta chain) was identified during a study of T cell responses to AZD1222 COVID-19 vaccine. The CDR3 spans 16 residues. The germline V gene has CDR1 SGHKS and CDR2 YYEKEE (reference sequence). J was trimmed by 6 bases and V by 4 bases; bases with no gene match: 12. Here immunoSEQ multiplex PCR was the method, and the copy in TCRdb shows in-frame clones only, minus some. The sample records 60,000 to 65,000 clones, over 70% being singletons. This TCR derives from an adult in good health. J is TRBJ2-3 and V is TRBV5-5; TRBD1 matches at 9 bases. The source was peripheral blood, collected on day 0 of AZD1222 vaccination. CDR3 protein: CASSLAAQTGGDTQYF. Here the CDR3 DNA reads TGTGCCAGCAGCCTAGCCGCCCAGACAGGGGGGGATACGCAGTATTTT.